One T cell receptor (beta chain) is described in this entry. Study processing details: Cell counts per sample came from amplifying reference gene primers. The repertoire was sequenced with immunoSEQ multiplex PCR; TCRdb's copy has only in-frame clones and lacks some. The DNA was the basis for D and trimming; V, J and clone size are from that table. The top ten hold 3% to 4% of the sample, which has roughly 95,000 clones, just over 90% seen once. The data belong to a study of blood T cell repertoires in COVID-19. Study summary: Sample material is recorded as cDNA or gDNA derived from T cells, B-cell-depleted T cells, or PBMCs.

V was clipped by 4 bases and J by 4 bases; unmatched bases: 9. This CDR3 has 15 residues. The V gene's germline CDR1 is SGHRS and CDR2 YFSETQ. This TCR was sampled from a woman in her forties or fifties in a cohort sampled during active COVID-19. The source material was peripheral blood. This chain connects TRBV5-1 to TRBJ2-5; TRBD1 agrees at 8 bases. Here the CDR3 DNA reads TGCGCCAGCAGCGGAGGACAGGGTTTGGTAGAGACCCAGTACTTC. It codes for CASSGGQGLVETQYF.